A single sample gave rise to the 10 T cell receptor beta chains below, sequenced in a study of blood T cell repertoires in COVID-19. Only in-frame clones appear in the TCRdb table, and some are missing; sequencing was by immunoSEQ multiplex PCR. The sample has over 85,000 clones, around 86% seen once. The source material was peripheral blood. The receptor source for this set is a human donor in a cohort sampled during active COVID-19.

The rearrangement links TRBV7-2 to TRBJ2-7, with TRBD2 identical over 8 bases. Germline CDR1 reads SGHTA; CDR2 reads FQGNSA. Trimming removed 1 base from V and 12 bases from J; junction bases left unmatched: 11. This CDR3 region has 14 residues. The CDR3 spells CASSLDGTSLRPYF. CDR3 sequence (DNA): TGTGCCAGCAGCTTAGACGGGACTAGTCTTCGACCGTACTTC.

The chain employs TRBV2 and TRBJ2-7; D unclear. CDR3 size: 11 residues. From germline, CDR1 is SNHLY and CDR2 FYNNEI. V was trimmed by 4 bases and J by 3 bases, leaving 4 bases between them. Here the CDR3 reads CASSVNYEQYF. CDR3 DNA: TGTGCCAGCAGTGTTAACTACGAGCAGTACTTC.

This chain links TRBV27 with TRBJ2-3; 7 bases are a match to TRBD2. After removal of 8 bases from V and 5 bases from J, the junction contained 7 bases not matched to a gene. The CDR3 covers 13 residues. Germline assignment: CDR1 MNHEY and CDR2 SMNVEV (reference sequence). CDR3 region: CASHRTSQDTQYF. The CDR3 DNA is TGTGCCAGCCACAGGACTAGTCAAGATACGCAGTATTTT.

The chain recombines TRBV11-2 with TRBJ2-1; 13 bases agree with TRBD2. Germline CDR1 reads SGHAT; CDR2 reads FQNNGV. There are 19 residues in the CDR3. The ends lost 2 bases at V and 1 base at J; junction bases unmatched: 8. CDR3: CASSLRGLAGFDSYNEQFF. The CDR3 DNA follows: TGTGCCAGCAGCTTAAGGGGACTAGCGGGGTTTGATTCCTACAATGAGCAGTTCTTC.

The V call is TRBV9, the J call TRBJ2-6, with D perhaps TRBD2 (5 bases). CDR1 is SGDLS, CDR2 YYNGEE, per germline. Trimming shortened V by 3 bases and J by 6 bases, and 10 bases separated the two germline ends. This CDR3 is 14 amino acids long. The CDR3 coding sequence is TGTGCCAGCAGCGACCGGGGAACGGCCAACGTCCTGACTTTC. Translated, it gives CASSDRGTANVLTF.

The J gene is TRBJ2-2, the V gene TRBV28, with TRBD1 matching 8 bases. The V gene end was trimmed by 6 bases and the J gene end by 6 bases; junction bases not matched to a gene: 6. CDR1 and CDR2 (germline): MDHEN, SYDVKM. The CDR3 runs 14 residues. The chain's CDR3 is CASSPGQGPGELFF. For the CDR3, the DNA is TGTGCCAGCAGCCCCGGACAGGGCCCCGGGGAGCTGTTTTTT. The whole variable domain, filled in from reference TRBV28 and TRBJ2-2, reads DVKVTQSSRYLVKRTGEKVFLECVQDMDHENMFWYRQDPGLGLRLIYFSYDVKMKEKGDIPEGYSVSREKKERFSLILESASTNQTSMYLCASSPGQGPGELFFGEGSRLTVL.

The rearrangement uses TRBV6-5 and TRBJ1-1, with a tentative D call TRBD1 (6 bases). Trimming removed 5 bases from V and 2 bases from J, with 15 bases in between. CDR1 and CDR2 (germline): MNHEY, SVGAGI. CDR3 size: 15 residues. The DNA of the CDR3 is TGTGCCAGCAGTCACGGACAGAGGTCTAACACTGAAGCTTTCTTT. Translation gives CASSHGQRSNTEAFF.

The chain carries TRBV27 and TRBJ2-1, with 9 bases aligning to TRBD2. This CDR3 has 16 amino acids. Losses at the gene ends were 1 base for V and 8 bases for J; bases not matched to a gene: 9. From germline, CDR1 is MNHEY and CDR2 SMNVEV (reference sequence). As DNA, the CDR3 is TGTGCCAGCAGTTTATATATGGCGGGAGGGCTCGATGAGCAGTTCTTC. Protein product: CASSLYMAGGLDEQFF.

The chain joins TRBV28 to TRBJ1-1; 7 bases map to TRBD1. Germline lookup yields CDR1 MDHEN and CDR2 SYDVKM. This CDR3 has 14 residues. With 3 bases clipped from V and 4 bases from J, the junction kept 5 bases outside the gene matches. Here the CDR3 DNA reads TGTGCCAGCAGTTTTCAGGGGGGAGGCACTGAAGCTTTCTTT. It specifies CASSFQGGGTEAFF.

This sequence joins TRBV6-5 and TRBJ2-7, with 9 bases identical to TRBD2. The CDR3 covers 14 residues. The trim removed 5 bases at V and 0 bases at J, leaving 2 bases unmatched. Germline values: CDR1 MNHEY, CDR2 SVGAGI. The DNA of the CDR3 is TGTGCCAGCAGTCCGACTAGCGGCTCCTACGAGCAGTACTTC. It translates to CASSPTSGSYEQYF.